The present TCR beta chain was sequenced within a study of T cell changes during pregnancy in multiple sclerosis. The method was immunoSEQ multiplex PCR; TCRdb's version includes in-frame clones alone and lacks a portion of them. The sample consists of about 51,000 clones, about 92% of them appearing once. This CDR3 contains 13 residues. Germline values: CDR1 MDHEN, CDR2 SYDVKM. Trimming stripped 10 bases from V and 2 bases from J, with 14 bases between. This receptor was obtained from a female donor with multiple sclerosis, enrolled in a pregnancy study. This chain uses TRBV28 with TRBJ2-5, with D maybe TRBD1 (5 bases). The source was CD4+ T cells from peripheral blood mononuclear cells, collected in the third trimester of pregnancy. CDR3 nucleotide sequence: TGTGCCACCCTAGGGGCCGTACAAGAGACCCAGTACTTC. Translated, it gives CATLGAVQETQYF.